This TCR delta chain emerged from a study of gamma delta lymphoproliferative disorders and STAT genes. Study in general: The EuroClonality-NGS protocol was used to prepare delta libraries.

TCRdb used CATT to re-call clones from the multiplex PCR reads. The data show fewer than 1,000 delta-chain clones, with roughly 1.4% seen just once and 65% to 80% held by the top ten. Regarding the study as a whole: Low-frequency NGS calls may be less specific; leukemic clone sharing needs confirmation. Controls likely had mixed maturation stages, while leukemic cells were mostly terminal effectors.

Germline values: CDR1 TSWWSYY, CDR2 QGS. CDR3 size: 20 residues. Genomic DNA from isolated PBMCs served as the sequencing template. The sample holds a few counts of this clone. Its antigen is not known. Translating this DNA gives a protein that differs at residue 7 from the TCRdb one, which belongs to a much larger clone; a read error is likely, and the protein shown is this translation. This CDR3 is also generated by other DNA sequences in the sample. The material sequenced was blood. The TCR comes from a human donor in good health. The rearrangement joins TRDV1 to TRDJ1, with TRDD3 matching 9 bases. The CDR3 is CALGLTRALGEDRVTDKLIF. In DNA form, the CDR3 reads TGTGCTCTTGGGTTAACCAGGGCACTGGGGGAAGATAGAGTGACCGATAAGCTCATCTTT.